This T cell receptor beta chain was sequenced for a study of early T cells in non-severe SARS-CoV-2 infection. Germline CDR1 is LNHNV and CDR2 is YYDKDF (reference sequence). This CDR3 has 16 residues. V dropped 1 base and J dropped 6; count of bases not matched to a gene: 9. From the 5' RACE reads, TCRdb called clonotypes with MiXCR, one entry per CDR3 protein. The table has 22,000 or so distinct CDR3 sequences, roughly 4% seen once. Sequenced material: whole blood. The chain carries TRBV15 and TRBJ2-5; the match to TRBD2 covers 9 bases. This sequence originates from an adult who was a healthcare worker with PCR-confirmed SARS-CoV-2 infection or an uninfected control (not recorded which). CDR3 in amino acids: CATSRARTSVGKTQYF. The CDR3 DNA follows: TGTGCCACCAGCAGAGCAAGGACTAGCGTAGGGAAGACCCAGTACTTC.